These T cell receptor beta chains were read from a single sample in a study of blood T cell repertoires in COVID-19. The data were produced by immunoSEQ multiplex PCR, yet TCRdb's version contains in-frame clones alone and is incomplete. The sample lists fewer than 50,000 clones; roughly 91% were seen once. The specimen sequenced was peripheral blood. The source of these receptors is a man between 50 and 59 years old with active COVID-19. CDR3s include the opening cysteine and the closing phenylalanine or tryptophan.

j_gene: TRBJ1-1; v_gene: TRBV12-3/TRBV12-4; CDR3aa: CASSFVTEAFF
j_gene: TRBJ2-7; v_gene: TRBV27; CDR3aa: CASSLRDERDEQYF
j_gene: TRBJ1-2; v_gene: TRBV15; CDR3aa: CATSRERRRDGYTF
j_gene: TRBJ2-7; v_gene: TRBV18; CDR3aa: CASSPTGASYEQYF
j_gene: TRBJ2-1; v_gene: TRBV5-1; CDR3aa: CASSLGVADYNEQFF
j_gene: TRBJ2-7; v_gene: TRBV6-2/TRBV6-3; CDR3aa: CASSYNSGVSYEQYF
j_gene: TRBJ1-1; v_gene: TRBV28; CDR3aa: CASSLLRTEAFF
j_gene: TRBJ2-7; v_gene: TRBV5-5; CDR3aa: CASSLAPPGGGSYEQYF
j_gene: TRBJ2-1; v_gene: TRBV2; CDR3aa: CASSDGPGTGNEQFF
j_gene: TRBJ2-1; v_gene: TRBV11-2; CDR3aa: CASSLDAWGGTEPGQFF
j_gene: TRBJ2-7; v_gene: TRBV29-1; CDR3aa: CSTRSGQDATEQYF
j_gene: TRBJ1-1; v_gene: TRBV28; CDR3aa: CASSSRDRGAMNTEAFF
j_gene: TRBJ1-6; v_gene: TRBV27; CDR3aa: CASSPSRQGDNNSPLHF
j_gene: TRBJ1-1; v_gene: TRBV19; CDR3aa: CASSPGNTEAFF
j_gene: TRBJ2-7; v_gene: TRBV12-3/TRBV12-4; CDR3aa: CASSPGLIREQYF
j_gene: TRBJ2-7; v_gene: TRBV30; CDR3aa: CAWSQPRLSSYEQYF
j_gene: TRBJ2-1; v_gene: TRBV3-1/TRBV3-2; CDR3aa: CASSHIDSGHNEQFF
j_gene: TRBJ2-3; v_gene: TRBV27; CDR3aa: CASSEHGTGGITDTQYF
j_gene: TRBJ2-6; v_gene: TRBV19; CDR3aa: CASRGPSGAGANVLTF
j_gene: TRBJ1-2; v_gene: TRBV27; CDR3aa: CASSPAGRGYGYTF
j_gene: TRBJ2-1; v_gene: TRBV7-2; CDR3aa: CASSLAPGGPGNEQFF
j_gene: TRBJ2-7; v_gene: TRBV5-1; CDR3aa: CASSRRTSGPYEQYF
j_gene: TRBJ1-5; v_gene: TRBV30; CDR3aa: CAWGTGEGNQPQHF
j_gene: TRBJ2-2; v_gene: TRBV2; CDR3aa: CASSSGQKSPGELFF
j_gene: TRBJ2-5; v_gene: TRBV15; CDR3aa: CATSRESQGPRETQYF
j_gene: TRBJ2-5; v_gene: TRBV19; CDR3aa: CATTSGGAGETQYF
j_gene: TRBJ2-2; v_gene: TRBV19; CDR3aa: CASSTGGDTGELFF
j_gene: TRBJ2-6; v_gene: TRBV7-6; CDR3aa: CASSLGAGGAGGANVLTF
j_gene: TRBJ2-5; v_gene: TRBV5-6; CDR3aa: CASSLESGTIETQYF
j_gene: TRBJ2-1; v_gene: TRBV20-1; CDR3aa: CSASWASEQFF
j_gene: TRBJ2-1; v_gene: TRBV13; CDR3aa: CASSRAGTDNEQFF
j_gene: TRBJ2-3; v_gene: TRBV28; CDR3aa: CASSSPGQPISDTQYF
j_gene: TRBJ2-3; v_gene: TRBV2; CDR3aa: CASSSLQRGSTDTQYF
j_gene: TRBJ1-2; v_gene: TRBV11-2; CDR3aa: CASSLVTGDNYGYTF
j_gene: TRBJ2-5; v_gene: TRBV2; CDR3aa: CASMGTGGKGETQYF
j_gene: TRBJ2-5; v_gene: TRBV2; CDR3aa: CASSGTSGQETQYF
j_gene: TRBJ1-1; v_gene: TRBV7-9; CDR3aa: CASSQSTGLGTEAFF
j_gene: TRBJ2-2; v_gene: TRBV5-1; CDR3aa: CASSLGTGGLGELFF
j_gene: TRBJ2-3; v_gene: TRBV28; CDR3aa: CASSLAGGSSTDTQYF
j_gene: TRBJ2-1; v_gene: TRBV7-6; CDR3aa: CASTLDLRARNMYEQFF
j_gene: TRBJ2-5; v_gene: TRBV6-1; CDR3aa: CASSGLAGVPKETQYF
j_gene: TRBJ2-2; v_gene: TRBV7-2; CDR3aa: CASSFTIAGTGELFF